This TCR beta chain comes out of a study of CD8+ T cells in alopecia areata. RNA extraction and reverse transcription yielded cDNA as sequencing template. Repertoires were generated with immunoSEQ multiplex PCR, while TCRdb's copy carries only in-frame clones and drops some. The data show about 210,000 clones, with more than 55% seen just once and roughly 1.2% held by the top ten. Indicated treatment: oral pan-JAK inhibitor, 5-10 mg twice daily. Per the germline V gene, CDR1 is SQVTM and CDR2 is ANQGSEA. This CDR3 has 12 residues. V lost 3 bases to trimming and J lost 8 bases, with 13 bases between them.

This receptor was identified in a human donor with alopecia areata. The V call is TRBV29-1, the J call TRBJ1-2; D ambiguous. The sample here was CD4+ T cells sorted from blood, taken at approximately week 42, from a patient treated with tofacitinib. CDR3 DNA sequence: TGCAGCGTTGAGGGTGGATCGGGGGGCTACACCTTC. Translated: CSVEGGSGGYTF.